One and the same sample provided the 23 T cell receptor beta chains below, sequenced in a study of T-cell memory formation after mild COVID-19. Via MiXCR, TCRdb re-called the 5' RACE reads, giving one row per CDR3 protein. The table lists roughly 300,000 distinct CDR3 sequences, around 8% of them singletons. Sequencing was done on a sample of PBMCs or a T cell subset sorted from them (not recorded which). Receptor source: a man between 18 and 29 years old who had mild COVID-19 (a few samples of this study predate the infection). Cell type and time point are not known.

This chain connects TRBV7-2 to TRBJ2-7; 7 bases are shared with TRBD2. Per the germline V gene, CDR1 is SGHTA and CDR2 is FQGNSA. With 1 base clipped from V and 1 base from J, the junction kept 4 bases outside the gene matches. The CDR3 extends over 15 amino acids. The CDR3 region has the DNA TGTGCCAGCAGCTTAGACCCTAGCGGTTCCTACGAGCAGTACTTC. Protein sequence: CASSLDPSGSYEQYF.

This clonotype was observed many times. V usage is TRBV7-6 and J usage is TRBJ2-3; 7 nucleotides line up with TRBD2. The CDR3 sequence is 18 residues long. Germline CDR1 is SGHVS and CDR2 is FNYEAQ. V shed 1 base, J shed 0 bases, and the junction held 10 bases outside the gene matches. CDR3 sequence (DNA): TGTGCCAGCAGCTTAGGGTCATCCAGCGGGGCTAGCACAGATACGCAGTATTTT. It codes for CASSLGSSSGASTDTQYF.

Comment on this clonotype: With a much larger clone just one base away, this may be a read error. The rearrangement uses TRBV24-1 and TRBJ2-3, with 14 positions matching TRBD2. The CDR3 runs 18 residues. The V gene end was trimmed by 4 bases and the J gene end by 4 bases; junction bases not matched to a gene: 9. CDR1 and CDR2 from the germline V gene are KGHDR and SFDVKD. CDR3 residues: CATSDSRLAGGPADTQYF. The CDR3 DNA sequence: TGTGCCACCAGTGACAGCAGACTAGCGGGGGGGCCTGCAGATACGCAGTATTTT.

The gene calls are TRBV28 and TRBJ1-1, with D unclear. Germline assignment: CDR1 MDHEN and CDR2 SYDVKM. This CDR3 has 15 residues. V was clipped by 4 bases and J by 3 bases, with 15 bases between them. CDR3 DNA sequence: TGTGCCAGCAGTTACCTCCAGTTGGGAGACACTGAAGCTTTCTTT. It specifies CASSYLQLGDTEAFF.

The J gene is TRBJ1-1, the V gene TRBV6-2 or TRBV6-3, with unresolved D. The germline V and J ends were trimmed by 6 bases and 1 base, with 15 bases remaining between them. The CDR3 is 15 amino acids. CDR1 and CDR2 (germline): MNHEY, SVGEGT. The CDR3, as DNA: TGTGCCAGCAGAAGTCATGCACTCCGGAACACTGAAGCTTTCTTT. Its protein is CASRSHALRNTEAFF.

The chain joins TRBV6-1 to TRBJ2-3; possibly TRBD1 or TRBD2 for D (6 bases each). V lost 1 base to trimming and J lost 0 bases, with 17 bases between them. Per the germline V gene, CDR1 is MNHNS and CDR2 is SASEGT. This CDR3 is 18 amino acids long. The CDR3 DNA is TGTGCCAGCAGTGAAGGGTCGGGGGCCTCGTCTAGCACAGATACGCAGTATTTT. Its protein is CASSEGSGASSSTDTQYF.

The CDR3 sequence is CASSTMTGTTEAFF. In nucleotides, the CDR3 is TGTGCCAGCAGCACTATGACAGGGACGACTGAAGCTTTCTTT. V and J are TRBV27 and TRBJ1-1; 7 bases are shared with TRBD1. There are 14 residues in the CDR3. CDR1 and CDR2 from the germline V gene are MNHEY and SMNVEV (reference sequence). V shed 6 bases, J shed 5 bases, and the junction held 9 bases outside the gene matches.

The chain links TRBV7-3 to TRBJ1-6; D unclear. V was clipped by 2 bases and J by 8 bases, with 7 bases between them. CDR1 is SGHTA and CDR2 is FQGTGA in the germline V gene. The CDR3 consists of 13 residues. Written as DNA, the CDR3 is TGTGCCAGCAGCTTAGGCGTCTATTCACCCCTCCACTTT. Its translation: CASSLGVYSPLHF.

The table lists this clonotype with many counts. The CDR3 here is CATQGFGTSGGISTDTQYF. Written as DNA, the CDR3 is TGTGCCACTCAGGGTTTCGGGACTAGCGGGGGGATAAGCACAGATACGCAGTATTTT. The chain has TRBV6-6 and TRBJ2-3, with 15 bases that match TRBD2. The V gene's germline CDR1 is MNHNY and CDR2 SVGAGI (reference sequence). The CDR3 runs to 19 residues. The junction had 14 bases not matched to a gene; V was cut back by 10 bases and J by 0 bases.

Only a few counts were recorded for this clonotype. V is TRBV27 and J is TRBJ2-3; 9 positions match TRBD2. Trimming at V came to 6 bases and at J to 3 bases, leaving 10 bases not matched to a gene. Germline CDR1 and CDR2: MNHEY and SMNVEV (reference sequence). The CDR3 totals 16 residues. In DNA form, the CDR3 reads TGTGCCAGCAGAGCCATTGTAGCGGGGGTTACAGATACGCAGTATTTT. Its protein is CASRAIVAGVTDTQYF.

This clonotype was counted ten times or more. The chain couples TRBV7-9 to TRBJ2-3; D unresolved. The ends were cut back, 4 bases at V and 6 bases at J, with 5 bases in the middle. There are 11 residues in the CDR3. The germline gives CDR1 SEHNR, CDR2 FQNEAQ (reference sequence). The CDR3 reads CASSSEDTQYF. In DNA, the CDR3 is TGTGCCAGCAGCTCCGAGGATACGCAGTATTTT.

The J gene is TRBJ1-1, the V gene TRBV7-2; tentatively, D is TRBD1 (6 bases). The V gene's germline CDR1 is SGHTA and CDR2 FQGNSA. The CDR3 totals 13 residues. Trimming removed 3 bases at V and 7 bases at J, with 12 bases between. The CDR3 here is CASSLRGQLEAFF. For the CDR3, the DNA is TGTGCCAGCAGCTTGAGAGGACAGCTTGAAGCTTTCTTT.

This clonotype was counted many times. The V gene is TRBV12-3 or TRBV12-4, the J gene TRBJ2-2; no definite D call. CDR3 size: 12 residues. V lost 4 bases, J lost 2 bases, and 2 bases lay in between. The CDR3 loop reads CASSSNTGELFF. The CDR3 DNA is TGTGCCAGCAGTTCCAACACCGGGGAGCTGTTTTTT.

V gene TRBV29-1 combines with J gene TRBJ2-5; 11 bases align to TRBD2. Germline V gene data show CDR1 as SQVTM and CDR2 as ANQGSEA. CDR3 size: 14 residues. The V and J ends lost 3 bases and 7 bases, in that order; junction bases with no gene match: 7. For the CDR3, the DNA is TGCAGCGTTGAGGCTAGCGGGGGGCCCTCGACCCAGTACTTC. Translation: CSVEASGGPSTQYF.

This clonotype was seen ten or more times. The chain links TRBV4-1 to TRBJ2-4; 7 bases agree with TRBD1. Germline values: CDR1 MGHRA, CDR2 YSYEKL. V shed 3 bases and J 4 bases; nucleotides not matched to a gene: 15. The CDR3 length is 18 residues. The CDR3 loop is CASSQGEQGQREKNIQYF. The CDR3 coding sequence is TGCGCCAGCAGCCAGGGAGAACAGGGACAGAGAGAGAAAAACATTCAGTACTTC.

The chain carries TRBV19 and TRBJ1-2, with TRBD1 as a possible D gene (5 bases). V lost 2 bases to trimming and J lost 4 bases, with 8 bases between them. CDR3 length equals 13 residues. Per the germline V gene, CDR1 is LNHDA and CDR2 is SQIVND (reference sequence). Here the CDR3 reads CASSIPGSYGYTF. Written as DNA, the CDR3 is TGTGCCAGTAGTATACCAGGGAGCTATGGCTACACCTTC.

The chain links TRBV10-3 to TRBJ1-2, with TRBD1 as a possible D gene (6 bases). The germline gives CDR1 ENHRY, CDR2 SYGVKD. The length of the CDR3 is 14 residues. Between the trimmed V and J ends, which lost 2 bases and 4 bases, there was a span of 11 bases. CDR3 sequence (DNA): TGTGCCATCAGTGAGACAGGGAGGGCCTATGGCTACACCTTC. The encoded protein is CAISETGRAYGYTF.

A few counts support this clonotype. The rearrangement joins TRBV12-3 or TRBV12-4 to TRBJ1-2, with TRBD1 matching over 9 bases. This CDR3 is 14 amino acids long. Germline trimming cut 6 bases from V and 7 bases from J; bases unmatched to any gene: 9. CDR3 residues: CASREPGQGPGYTF. Here the CDR3 DNA reads TGTGCCAGCAGGGAACCGGGACAGGGACCTGGCTACACCTTC.

This clonotype was recorded many times. The V and J genes are TRBV18 and TRBJ1-2, with 7 bases matching TRBD1. J lost 8 bases, V lost 1 base, and 7 bases had no gene match. In germline, CDR1 is KGHSH, CDR2 LQKENI. This CDR3 contains 14 residues. CDR3 amino acids: CASSPQTGFLGYTF. The CDR3 nucleotides read TGTGCCAGCTCACCACAGACAGGGTTTCTGGGCTACACCTTC.

In its sample, this clonotype was seen many times. The J gene is TRBJ2-3, the V gene TRBV24-1, with D tentatively TRBD1 or TRBD2 (5 bases each). This CDR3 is built from 14 residues. V shed 9 bases and J shed 4 bases, with 16 bases lying between them. Germline V gene sequence: CDR1 KGHDR, CDR2 SFDVKD. The CDR3: CATARDPSPDTQYF. The CDR3 nucleotides read TGTGCCACCGCTCGGGACCCTTCACCAGATACGCAGTATTTT.

The rearrangement links TRBV30 to TRBJ1-1; D is unclear. The CDR3 totals 11 residues. The V gene lost 3 bases and the J gene lost 3 bases, with 5 bases spanning the gap. Germline loops: CDR1 GTSNPN, CDR2 SVGIG (reference sequence). The CDR3 nucleotides are TGTGCCTGGAGCCAATACACTGAAGCTTTCTTT. This translates into CAWSQYTEAFF.

The rearrangement links TRBV6-5 to TRBJ2-7, with 10 bases matching TRBD1. V dropped 7 bases and J dropped 4; count of bases not matched to a gene: 10. CDR3 length: 15 amino acids. Per the germline V gene, CDR1 is MNHEY and CDR2 is SVGAGI. This CDR3 is CASIPGTGVPYEQYF. The CDR3 DNA is TGTGCCAGCATCCCCGGGACAGGGGTTCCATACGAGCAGTACTTC.

The chain combines TRBV12-3 or TRBV12-4 with TRBJ2-1, with D perhaps TRBD1 (6 bases). With 3 bases removed from V and 8 bases from J, the gap between germline ends came to 17 bases. This CDR3 contains 15 residues. This CDR3 is CASSFEAGALHEQFF. CDR3 nucleotides: TGTGCCAGCAGTTTCGAGGCAGGGGCCTTGCATGAGCAGTTCTTC.